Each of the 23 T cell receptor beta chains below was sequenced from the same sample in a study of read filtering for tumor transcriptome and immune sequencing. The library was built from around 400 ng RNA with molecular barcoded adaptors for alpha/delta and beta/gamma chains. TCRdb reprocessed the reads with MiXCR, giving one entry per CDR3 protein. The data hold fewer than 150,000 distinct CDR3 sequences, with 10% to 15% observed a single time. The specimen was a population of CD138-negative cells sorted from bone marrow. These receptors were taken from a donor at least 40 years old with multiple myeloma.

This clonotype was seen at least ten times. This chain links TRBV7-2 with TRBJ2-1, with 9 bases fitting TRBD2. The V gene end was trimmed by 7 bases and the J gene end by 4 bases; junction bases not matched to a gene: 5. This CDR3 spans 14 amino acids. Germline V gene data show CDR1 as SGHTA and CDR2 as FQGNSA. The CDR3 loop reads CASNLAGPYNEQFF. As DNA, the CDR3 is TGTGCCAGCAACCTAGCGGGGCCTTACAATGAGCAGTTCTTC.

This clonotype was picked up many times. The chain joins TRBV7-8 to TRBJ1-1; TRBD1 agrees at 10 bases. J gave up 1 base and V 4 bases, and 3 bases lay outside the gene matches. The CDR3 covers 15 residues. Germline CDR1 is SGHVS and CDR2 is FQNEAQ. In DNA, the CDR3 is TGTGCCAGCAGCTCGGGACAGGGGTGGAACACTGAAGCTTTCTTT. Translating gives CASSSGQGWNTEAFF.

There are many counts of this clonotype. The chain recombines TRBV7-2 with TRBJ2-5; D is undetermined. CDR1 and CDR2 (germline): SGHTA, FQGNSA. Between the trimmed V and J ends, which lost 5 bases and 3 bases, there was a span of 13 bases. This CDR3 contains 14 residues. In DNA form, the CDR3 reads TGTGCCAGCAGCCTAGGCTACAGTGAAGAGACCCAGTACTTC. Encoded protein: CASSLGYSEETQYF. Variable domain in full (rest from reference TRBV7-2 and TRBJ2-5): GAGVSQSPSNKVTEKGKDVELRCDPISGHTALYWYRQSLGQGLEFLIYFQGNSAPDKSGLPSDRFSAERTGGSVSTLTIQRTQQEDSAVYLCASSLGYSEETQYFGPGTRLLVL.

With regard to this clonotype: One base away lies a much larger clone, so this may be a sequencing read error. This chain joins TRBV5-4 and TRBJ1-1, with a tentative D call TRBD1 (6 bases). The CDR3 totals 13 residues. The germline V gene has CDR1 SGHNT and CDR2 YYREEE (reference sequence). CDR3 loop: CSSSPDRSTEAFF. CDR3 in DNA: TGTTCCAGCAGCCCCGACAGGAGCACTGAAGCTTTCTTT.

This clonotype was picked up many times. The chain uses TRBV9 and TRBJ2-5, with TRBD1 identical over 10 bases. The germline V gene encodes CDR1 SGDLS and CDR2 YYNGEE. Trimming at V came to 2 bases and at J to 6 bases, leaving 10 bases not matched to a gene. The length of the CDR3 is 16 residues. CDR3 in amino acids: CASSVTTGGAEKTQYF. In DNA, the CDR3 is TGTGCCAGCAGCGTTACGACAGGGGGCGCGGAAAAGACCCAGTACTTC.

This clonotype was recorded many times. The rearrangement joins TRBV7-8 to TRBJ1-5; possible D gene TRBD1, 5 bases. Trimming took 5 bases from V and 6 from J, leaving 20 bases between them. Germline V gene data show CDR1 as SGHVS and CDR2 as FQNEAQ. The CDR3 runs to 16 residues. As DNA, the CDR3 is TGTGCCAGCAGCCCCGAGAGGACATCTAGGGTTCAGCCCCAGCATTTT. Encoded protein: CASSPERTSRVQPQHF.

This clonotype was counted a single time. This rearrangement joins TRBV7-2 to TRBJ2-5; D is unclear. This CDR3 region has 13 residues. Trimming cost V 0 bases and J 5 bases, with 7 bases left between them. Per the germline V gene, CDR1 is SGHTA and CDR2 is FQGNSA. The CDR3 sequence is CASSLAVGETQYF. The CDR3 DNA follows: TGTGCCAGCAGCTTAGCAGTAGGCGAGACCCAGTACTTC.

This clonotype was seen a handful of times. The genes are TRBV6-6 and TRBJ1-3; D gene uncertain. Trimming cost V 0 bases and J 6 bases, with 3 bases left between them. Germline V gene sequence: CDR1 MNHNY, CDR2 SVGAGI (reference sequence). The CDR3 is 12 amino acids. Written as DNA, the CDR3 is TGTGCCAGCAGTTACTCGTCAAACACCATATATTTT. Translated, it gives CASSYSSNTIYF.

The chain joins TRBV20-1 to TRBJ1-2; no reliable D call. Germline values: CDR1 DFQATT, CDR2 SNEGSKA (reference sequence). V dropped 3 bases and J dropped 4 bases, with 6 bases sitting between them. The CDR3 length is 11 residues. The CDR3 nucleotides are TGCAGTGCTAGGAATCCCTATGGCTACACCTTC. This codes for CSARNPYGYTF.

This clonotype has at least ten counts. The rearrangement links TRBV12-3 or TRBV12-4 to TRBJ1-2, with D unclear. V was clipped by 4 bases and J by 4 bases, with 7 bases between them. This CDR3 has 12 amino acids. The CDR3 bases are TGTGCCAGCAGTTATCAGCTCTATGGCTACACCTTC. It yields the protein CASSYQLYGYTF.

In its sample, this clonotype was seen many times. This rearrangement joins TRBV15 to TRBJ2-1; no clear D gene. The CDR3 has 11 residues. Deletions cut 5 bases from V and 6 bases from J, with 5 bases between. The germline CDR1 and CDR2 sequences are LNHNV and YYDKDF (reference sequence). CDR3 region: CATSLVNEQFF. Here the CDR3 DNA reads TGTGCCACCAGCCTAGTCAATGAGCAGTTCTTC.

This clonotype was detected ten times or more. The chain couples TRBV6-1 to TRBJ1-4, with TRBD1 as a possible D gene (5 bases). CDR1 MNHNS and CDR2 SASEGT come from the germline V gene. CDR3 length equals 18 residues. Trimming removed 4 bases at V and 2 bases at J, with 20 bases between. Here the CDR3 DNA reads TGTGCCAGCAGTGTGGGCAGGGAAGTAGGCAACACTAATGAAAAACTGTTTTTT. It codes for CASSVGREVGNTNEKLFF.

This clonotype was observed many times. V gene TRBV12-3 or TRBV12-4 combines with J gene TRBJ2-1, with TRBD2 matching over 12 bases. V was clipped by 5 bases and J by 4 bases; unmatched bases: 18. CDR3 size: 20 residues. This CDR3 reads CASSPRPLAGGQVKYNEQFF. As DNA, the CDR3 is TGTGCCAGCAGTCCTCGACCCCTAGCGGGGGGGCAGGTAAAATACAATGAGCAGTTCTTC.

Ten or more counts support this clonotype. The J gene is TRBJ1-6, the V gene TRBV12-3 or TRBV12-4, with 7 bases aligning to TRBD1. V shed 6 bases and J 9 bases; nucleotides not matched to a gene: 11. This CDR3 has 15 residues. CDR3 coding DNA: TGTGCCAGCAGGAAAAACAGGGGACACGGTTCACCCCTCCACTTT. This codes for CASRKNRGHGSPLHF.

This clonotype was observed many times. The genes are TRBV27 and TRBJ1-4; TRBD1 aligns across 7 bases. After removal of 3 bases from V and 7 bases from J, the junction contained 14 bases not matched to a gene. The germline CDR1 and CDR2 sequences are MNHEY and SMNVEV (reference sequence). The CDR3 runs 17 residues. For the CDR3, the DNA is TGTGCCAGCAGTTTCTCGGGACAGCTCCGGGGGTTTGAAAAACTGTTTTTT. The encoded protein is CASSFSGQLRGFEKLFF.

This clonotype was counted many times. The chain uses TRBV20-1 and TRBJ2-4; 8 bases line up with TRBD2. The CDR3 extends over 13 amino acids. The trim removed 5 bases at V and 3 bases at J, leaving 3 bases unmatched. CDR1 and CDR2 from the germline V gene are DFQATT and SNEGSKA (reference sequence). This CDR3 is CSAVGLDKNIQYF. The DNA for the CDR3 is TGCAGTGCTGTGGGACTAGACAAAAACATTCAGTACTTC.

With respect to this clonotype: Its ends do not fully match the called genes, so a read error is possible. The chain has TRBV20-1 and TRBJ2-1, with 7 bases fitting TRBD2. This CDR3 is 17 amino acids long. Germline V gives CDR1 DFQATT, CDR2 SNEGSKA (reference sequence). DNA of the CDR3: TGCGGTGCTAGAGCGGACCAGCGGGGATTCTCCTACGATGAGCAGTTCTTC. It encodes CGARADQRGFSYDEQFF.

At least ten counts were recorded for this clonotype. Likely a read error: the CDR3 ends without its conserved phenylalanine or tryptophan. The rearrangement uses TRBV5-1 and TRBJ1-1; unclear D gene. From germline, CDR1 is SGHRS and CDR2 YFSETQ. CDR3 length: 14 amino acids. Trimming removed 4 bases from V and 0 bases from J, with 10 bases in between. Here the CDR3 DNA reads TGCGCCAGCAGCCCAAACACTCTGAACACTGAAGCTTTCCTT. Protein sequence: CASSPNTLNTEAFL.

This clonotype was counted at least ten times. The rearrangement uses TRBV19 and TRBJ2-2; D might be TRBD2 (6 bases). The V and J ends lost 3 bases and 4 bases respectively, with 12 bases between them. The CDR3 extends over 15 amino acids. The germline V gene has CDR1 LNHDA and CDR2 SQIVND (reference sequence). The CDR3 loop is CASSISPGGTGELFF. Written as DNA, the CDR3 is TGTGCCAGTAGTATCTCTCCCGGGGGCACCGGGGAGCTGTTTTTT.

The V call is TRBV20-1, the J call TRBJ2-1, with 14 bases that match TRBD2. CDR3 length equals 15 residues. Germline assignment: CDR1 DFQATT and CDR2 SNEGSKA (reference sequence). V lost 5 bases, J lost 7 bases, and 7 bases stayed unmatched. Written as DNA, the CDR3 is TGCAGTGCTTCCGGGACTAGCGGGAGTGAAAATGAGCAGTTCTTC. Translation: CSASGTSGSENEQFF.

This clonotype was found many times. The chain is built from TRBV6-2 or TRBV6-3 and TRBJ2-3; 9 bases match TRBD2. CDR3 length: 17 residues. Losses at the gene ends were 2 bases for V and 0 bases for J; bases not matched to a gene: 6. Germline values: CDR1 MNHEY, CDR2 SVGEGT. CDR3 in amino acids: CASSYLGLADSTDTQYF. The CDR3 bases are TGTGCCAGCAGTTACCTGGGACTAGCCGATAGCACAGATACGCAGTATTTT.

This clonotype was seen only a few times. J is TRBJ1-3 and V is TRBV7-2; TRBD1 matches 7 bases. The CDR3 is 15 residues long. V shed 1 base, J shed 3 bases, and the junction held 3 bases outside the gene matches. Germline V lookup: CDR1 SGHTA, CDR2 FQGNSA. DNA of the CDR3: TGTGCCAGCAGCTTAGTGACAGGGAGTGGAAACACCATATATTTT. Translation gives CASSLVTGSGNTIYF.

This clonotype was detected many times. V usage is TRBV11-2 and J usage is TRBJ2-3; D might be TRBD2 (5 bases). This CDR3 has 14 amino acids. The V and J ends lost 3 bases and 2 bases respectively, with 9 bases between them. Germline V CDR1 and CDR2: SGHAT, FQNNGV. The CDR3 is CASSFGLTTDTQYF. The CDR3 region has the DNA TGTGCCAGCAGCTTTGGACTTACCACAGATACGCAGTATTTT.